Listed below are T cell receptor beta chains from one sample, sequenced in a study of response to subunit inactivated influenza vaccine. TCRdb called the RT-PCR reads again in MiXCR, with one record for every CDR3 protein. The repertoire holds 200,000 to 250,000 distinct CDR3 sequences, about 12% seen once, with about 8% in the top ten. Specimen: non-naive T cells sorted from PBMCs, collected 14 days before vaccination. Receptors originate from a man aged 45-65 years who received an inactivated influenza vaccine. CDR3s include the opening cysteine and the closing phenylalanine or tryptophan. D genes are given only for firm matches. Clone size is stated in some rows and not others, as once, few, many or a class when expanded.

len,d_gene,j_gene,v_gene,abundance,CDR3aa,CDR3nt
16,.,TRBJ2-2,TRBV7-8,many,CASSFAVGLNTGELFF,TGTGCCAGCAGCTTCGCCGTAGGCCTGAACACCGGGGAGCTGTTTTTT
16,.,TRBJ2-3,TRBV28,.,CASRTGGEVGTDTQYF,TGTGCCAGCAGGACGGGGGGCGAGGTGGGCACAGATACGCAGTATTTT
24,.,TRBJ1-1,TRBV6-2/TRBV6-3,many,CASSYSAGLWGGPSAGHWNTEAFF,TGTGCCAGCAGTTACTCGGCGGGACTCTGGGGTGGCCCGTCAGCGGGACACTGGAACACTGAAGCTTTCTTT
13,TRBD1,TRBJ2-7,TRBV20-1,.,CSAPRTGKYEQYF,TGCAGTGCGCCTCGGACAGGGAAGTACGAGCAGTACTTC
11,.,TRBJ1-1,TRBV2,few,CASSPQREAFF,TGTGCCAGCAGCCCGCAGCGTGAAGCTTTCTTT
15,TRBD1,TRBJ1-1,TRBV12-3/TRBV12-4,few,CASSLAAGGSWEAFF,TGTGCCAGCAGTTTGGCAGCAGGGGGCTCGTGGGAAGCTTTCTTT
13,TRBD1,TRBJ1-5,TRBV20-1,many,CSGTQGASQPQHF,TGCAGTGGGACACAGGGGGCGTCTCAGCCCCAGCATTTT
13,.,TRBJ2-2,TRBV12-3/TRBV12-4,few,CASSFFKTGELFF,TGTGCCAGCAGTTTCTTCAAAACCGGGGAGCTGTTTTTT
15,.,TRBJ2-5,TRBV28,.,CASSSLDRPSGTQYF,TGTGCCAGCAGCTCCCTAGACAGGCCCTCTGGGACCCAGTACTTC
16,.,TRBJ2-6,TRBV12-3/TRBV12-4,.,CASSAPVPLRANVLTF,TGTGCCAGCAGTGCCCCGGTCCCTTTGCGGGCCAACGTCCTGACTTTC
15,TRBD1,TRBJ1-3,TRBV9,few,CASSGGQDGRNTIYF,TGTGCCAGCAGCGGGGGACAGGACGGTAGAAACACCATATATTTT
15,.,TRBJ2-3,TRBV5-1,many,CASSSGHRDTDTQYF,TGCGCCAGCAGCTCCGGACACCGTGACACAGATACGCAGTATTTT
17,TRBD2,TRBJ2-7,TRBV20-1,.,CSARPRLAVLSSYEQYF,TGCAGTGCCCGGCCTAGGCTAGCGGTCCTGAGCTCCTACGAGCAGTACTTC
13,.,TRBJ1-1,TRBV20-1,many,CSASLPQGTEAFF,TGCAGTGCTTCCCTCCCCCAGGGGACTGAAGCTTTCTTT
15,TRBD2,TRBJ2-3,TRBV7-2,.,CASSSGGRAADTQYF,TGTGCCAGCAGCTCCGGAGGGAGGGCTGCTGATACGCAGTATTTT
15,.,TRBJ1-2,TRBV11-2,.,CASSLVSGGYNGYTF,TGTGCCAGCAGCTTAGTGTCCGGGGGCTATAATGGCTACACCTTC
13,TRBD1,TRBJ1-1,TRBV9,few,CASGGGGKTEAFF,TGTGCCAGCGGAGGGGGCGGAAAGACTGAAGCTTTCTTT
17,TRBD2,TRBJ2-1,TRBV5-4,.,CASSLRPGTSGTNEQFF,TGTGCCAGCAGCCTCCGCCCCGGGACTAGCGGGACTAATGAGCAGTTCTTC
15,.,TRBJ2-1,TRBV28,few,CASSRDQKIYNEQFF,TGTGCCAGCAGCCGGGACCAAAAAATCTACAATGAGCAGTTCTTC
14,.,TRBJ1-6,TRBV28,.,CASSPGGNQSPLHF,TGTGCCAGCAGTCCGGGGGGGAATCAGTCACCCCTCCACTTT